The present T cell receptor (beta chain) was sequenced within a study of early T cells in non-severe SARS-CoV-2 infection (dated by TCRdb to the early 2020s). Turning to the overall study: Bulk RNA from unsorted whole blood was used for TCR sequencing, so alpha and beta chains could not be paired. Beyond this particular receptor, the publication reports: Matching against VDJdb was skewed toward anti-spike CD8 responses, likely underestimated virus-specific expansions, and missed private and CD4 specificities.

CDR3 length: 17 amino acids, cysteine to phenylalanine. Only CDR3 DNA is held: 51 bases, read in frame from base 1. For CDR1 and CDR2, the germline V gene lists SGHRS and YFSETQ. V gives up 4 bases and J gives up 1 base, and the segment between their germline ends measures 20 bases. The study was a case-control design nested within a healthcare worker cohort in London, UK, with weekly nasopharyngeal swab PCR tests and blood sampling. Between 23 and 31 March 2020, the week of the UK lockdown, healthcare workers were enrolled and then followed up weekly for as long as 16 weeks. Libraries were constructed by 5' RACE. Sequencing instrument: NextSeq 500. The TCR library protocol attached unique molecular identifiers to individual cDNA molecules to correct for sequencing error and PCR bias. Both TCR alpha and beta chains were sequenced, and tight co-correlation was observed between alpha and beta sequence abundances in each sample. Processing in the source paper ran as follows. Decombinator V4 was used to annotate the V gene, J gene and CDR3 of the TCR sequences. Expanded TCRs were defined as changing significantly between any two time points under a Poisson model with p below 0.0001. TCR abundances were normalised to the total number of TCRs sequenced in each sample and reported as counts per million. MAIT TCRs were defined by TRAV1-2 paired with TRAJ12, TRAJ20 or TRAJ33, and iNKT TCRs by TRAV10 paired with TRAJ18. A search of VDJdb, accessed on 1 November 2021, was run for TCRs annotated to CMV, EBV and SARS-CoV-2, with TCRs annotated for multiple antigens excluded. The raw public data were reprocessed by TCRdb itself: fastp quality trimming at Q25, MiXCR clonotype calling, in-frame beta chains only. Each entry merges the rows of one CDR3 protein and shows their most common DNA and genes. These V and J calls are TCRdb output, not the study's own analysis. Recorded for this sample are about 60,000 distinct CDR3 sequences; around an eighth of them occurred a single time. The ten largest clones represent 3% to 4.5% of the sample.

This clonotype appeared a few times. The target of this receptor is not known. No base-level quality is on record; no much larger clone is a single base apart. The chain employs TRBV5-1 and TRBJ1-1, and TRBD1 may be the D gene, going by 6 matching bases. This sequence was found in an adult who was a healthcare worker with PCR-confirmed SARS-CoV-2 infection or an uninfected control (not recorded which). The sequencing input was whole blood. The nucleotides are TGCGCCAGCAGCCCGGGACACCACCAAATCCAGAACACTGAAGCTTTCTTT. This yields the protein CASSPGHHQIQNTEAFF.